This TCR beta chain was sequenced for a study of blood T cell repertoires in COVID-19. Across the study: There were acute and convalescent COVID-19 samples, and they came from the United States, Italy and Spain. T cells, B-cell-depleted T cells, or PBMCs provided the cDNA or gDNA that served as material.

The length of the CDR3 is 15 residues. Germline V lookup: CDR1 LNHDA, CDR2 SQIVND (reference sequence). V was clipped by 7 bases and J by 5 bases; unmatched bases: 8. Under the authors' procedure: Reference gene primers were amplified, and this amplification served to estimate nucleated cell counts. TCRdb's copy holds only in-frame clones and misses some; the assay was immunoSEQ multiplex PCR. The D gene and trimming were derived from the DNA, and the V and J assignments and clone size from that table. Seen here are roughly 25,000 clones, about 89% observed once, and the top ten hold approximately 9.8%.

Sequenced: peripheral blood. The TCR comes from a man between 65 and 80 years old with acute or convalescent COVID-19. J is TRBJ2-1 and V is TRBV19; 10 positions match TRBD1. CDR3 loop: CASKRRGQGNNEQFF. CDR3 in DNA: TGTGCCAGTAAGCGGCGGGGACAGGGGAACAATGAGCAGTTCTTC.